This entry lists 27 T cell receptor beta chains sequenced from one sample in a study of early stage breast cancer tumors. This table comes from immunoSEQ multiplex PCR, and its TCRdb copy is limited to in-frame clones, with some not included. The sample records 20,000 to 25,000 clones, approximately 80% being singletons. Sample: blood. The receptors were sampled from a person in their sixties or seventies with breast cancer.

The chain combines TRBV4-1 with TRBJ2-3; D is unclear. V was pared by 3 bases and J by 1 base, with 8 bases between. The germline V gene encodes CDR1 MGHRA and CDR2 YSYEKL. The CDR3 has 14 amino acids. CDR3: CASSHYQRTDTQYF. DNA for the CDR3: TGCGCCAGCAGCCACTACCAACGCACAGATACGCAGTATTTT.

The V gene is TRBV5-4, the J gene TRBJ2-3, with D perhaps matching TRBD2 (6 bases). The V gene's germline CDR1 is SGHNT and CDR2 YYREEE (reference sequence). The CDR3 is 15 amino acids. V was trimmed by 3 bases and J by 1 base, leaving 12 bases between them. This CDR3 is CASSSRASGTDTQYF. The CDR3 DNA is TGTGCCAGCAGCTCCCGAGCTAGCGGCACAGATACGCAGTATTTT.

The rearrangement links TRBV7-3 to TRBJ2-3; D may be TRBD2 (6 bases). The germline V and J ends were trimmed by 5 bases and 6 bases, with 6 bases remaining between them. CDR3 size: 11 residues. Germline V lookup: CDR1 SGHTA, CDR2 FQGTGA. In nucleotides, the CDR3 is TGTGCCAGCAGCGCGGGGGATACGCAGTATTTT. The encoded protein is CASSAGDTQYF.

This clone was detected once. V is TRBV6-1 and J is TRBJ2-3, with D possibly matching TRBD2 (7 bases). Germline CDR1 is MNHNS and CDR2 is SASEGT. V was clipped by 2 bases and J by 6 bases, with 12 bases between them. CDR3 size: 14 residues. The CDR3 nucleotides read TGTGCCAGCAGTGAACAAGAGGGGGGGGATACGCAGTATTTT. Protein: CASSEQEGGDTQYF.

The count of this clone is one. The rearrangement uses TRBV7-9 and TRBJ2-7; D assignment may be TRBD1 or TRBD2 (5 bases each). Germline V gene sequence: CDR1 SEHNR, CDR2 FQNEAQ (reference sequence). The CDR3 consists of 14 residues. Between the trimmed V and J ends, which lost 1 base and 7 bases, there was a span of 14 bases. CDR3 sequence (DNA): TGTGCCAGCAGCTTAGATGGGGGAGTGAAAGAGCAGTACTTC. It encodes CASSLDGGVKEQYF.

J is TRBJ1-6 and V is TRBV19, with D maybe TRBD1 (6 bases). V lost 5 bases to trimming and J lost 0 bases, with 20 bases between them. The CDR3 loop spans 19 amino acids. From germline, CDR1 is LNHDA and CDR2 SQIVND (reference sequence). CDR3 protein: CASSRGQNQKSSYNSPLHF. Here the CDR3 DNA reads TGTGCCAGTAGTCGCGGACAGAACCAGAAGAGCTCCTATAATTCACCCCTCCACTTT.

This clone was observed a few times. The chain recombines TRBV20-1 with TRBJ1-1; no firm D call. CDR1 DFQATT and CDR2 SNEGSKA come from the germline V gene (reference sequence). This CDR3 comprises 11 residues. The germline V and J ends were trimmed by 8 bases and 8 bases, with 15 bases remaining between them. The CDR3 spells CSTLFLQEAFF. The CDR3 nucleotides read TGCAGTACTCTCTTTCTACAAGAAGCTTTCTTT.

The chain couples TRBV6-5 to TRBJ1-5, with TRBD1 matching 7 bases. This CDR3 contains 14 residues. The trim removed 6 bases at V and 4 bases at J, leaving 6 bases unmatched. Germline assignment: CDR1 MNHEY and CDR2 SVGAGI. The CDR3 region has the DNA TGTGCCAGCAGGCCCGGGACAGTGAATCAGCCCCAGCATTTT. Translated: CASRPGTVNQPQHF.

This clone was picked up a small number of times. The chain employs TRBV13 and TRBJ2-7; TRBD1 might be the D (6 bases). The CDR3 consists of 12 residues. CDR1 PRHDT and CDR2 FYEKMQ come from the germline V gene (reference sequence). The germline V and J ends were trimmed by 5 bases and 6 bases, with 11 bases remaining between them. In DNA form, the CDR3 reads TGTGCCAGCAGCAGTGCAGGGGCCGAGCAGTACTTC. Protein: CASSSAGAEQYF.

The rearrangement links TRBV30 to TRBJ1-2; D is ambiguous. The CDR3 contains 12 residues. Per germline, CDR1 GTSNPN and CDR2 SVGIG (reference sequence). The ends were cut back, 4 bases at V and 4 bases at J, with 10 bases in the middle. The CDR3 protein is CAWTWALYGYTF. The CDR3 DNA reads TGTGCCTGGACCTGGGCCCTCTATGGCTACACCTTC.

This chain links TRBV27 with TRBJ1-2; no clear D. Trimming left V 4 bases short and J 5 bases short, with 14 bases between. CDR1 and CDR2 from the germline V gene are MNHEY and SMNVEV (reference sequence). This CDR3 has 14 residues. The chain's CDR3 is CASSWNRYSYGYTF. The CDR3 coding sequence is TGTGCCAGCAGTTGGAACAGATACTCTTATGGCTACACCTTC.

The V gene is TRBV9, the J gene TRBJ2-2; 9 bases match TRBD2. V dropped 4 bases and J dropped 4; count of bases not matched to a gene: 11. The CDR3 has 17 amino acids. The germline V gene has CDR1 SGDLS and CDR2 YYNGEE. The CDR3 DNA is TGTGCCAGCAGCTCAAGGGTGCTAGCGGGGAGCACCGGGGAGCTGTTTTTT. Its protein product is CASSSRVLAGSTGELFF.

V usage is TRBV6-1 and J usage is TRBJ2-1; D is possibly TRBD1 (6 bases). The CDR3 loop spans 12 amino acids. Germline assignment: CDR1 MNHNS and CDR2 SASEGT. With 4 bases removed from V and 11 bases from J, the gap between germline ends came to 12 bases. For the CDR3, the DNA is TGTGCCAGCAGTGCCCTAGGGGGAAAGCAGTTCTTC. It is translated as CASSALGGKQFF.

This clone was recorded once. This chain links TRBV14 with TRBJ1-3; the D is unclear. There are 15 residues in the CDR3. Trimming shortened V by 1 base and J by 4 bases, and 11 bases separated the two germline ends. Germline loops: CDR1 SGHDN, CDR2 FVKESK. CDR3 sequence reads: CASSQGIWEGNTIYF. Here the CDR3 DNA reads TGTGCCAGCAGCCAAGGAATCTGGGAGGGAAACACCATATATTTT.

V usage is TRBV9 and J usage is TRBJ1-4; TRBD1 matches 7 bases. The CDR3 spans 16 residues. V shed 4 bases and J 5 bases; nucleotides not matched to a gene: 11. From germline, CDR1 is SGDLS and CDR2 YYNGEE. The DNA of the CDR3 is TGTGCCAGCAGCCTAACAGGGGTGGGGCGGAATGAAAAACTGTTTTTT. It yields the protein CASSLTGVGRNEKLFF.

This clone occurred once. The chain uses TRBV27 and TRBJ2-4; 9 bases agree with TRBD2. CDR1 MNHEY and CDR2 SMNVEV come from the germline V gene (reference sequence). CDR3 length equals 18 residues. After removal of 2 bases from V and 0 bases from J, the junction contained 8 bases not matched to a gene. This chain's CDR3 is CASSLDRPSGVAKNIQYF. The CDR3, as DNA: TGTGCCAGCAGTTTAGATCGGCCTAGCGGGGTAGCCAAAAACATTCAGTACTTC.

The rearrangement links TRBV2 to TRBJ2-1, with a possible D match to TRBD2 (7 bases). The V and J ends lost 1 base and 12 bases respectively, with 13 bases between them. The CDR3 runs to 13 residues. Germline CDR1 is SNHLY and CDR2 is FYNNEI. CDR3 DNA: TGTGCCAGCAGTGAAGAGGGGGGGCGCGGGCAGTTCTTC. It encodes CASSEEGGRGQFF.

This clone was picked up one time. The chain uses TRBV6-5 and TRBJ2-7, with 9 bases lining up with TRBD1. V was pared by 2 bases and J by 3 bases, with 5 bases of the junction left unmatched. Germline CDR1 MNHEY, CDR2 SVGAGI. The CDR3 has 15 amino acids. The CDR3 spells CASSYRPGQGYEQYF. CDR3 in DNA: TGTGCCAGCAGTTACCGTCCGGGACAGGGCTACGAGCAGTACTTC.

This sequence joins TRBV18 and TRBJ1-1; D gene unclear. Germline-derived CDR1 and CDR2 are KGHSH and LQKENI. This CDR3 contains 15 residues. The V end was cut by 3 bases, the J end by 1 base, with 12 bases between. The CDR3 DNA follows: TGTGCCAGCTCACCTTCGTTGGGGAGGAACACTGAAGCTTTCTTT. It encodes CASSPSLGRNTEAFF.

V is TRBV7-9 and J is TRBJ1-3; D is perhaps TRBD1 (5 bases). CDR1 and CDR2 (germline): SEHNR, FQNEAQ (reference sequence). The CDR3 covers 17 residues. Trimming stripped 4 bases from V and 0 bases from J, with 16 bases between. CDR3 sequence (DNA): TGTGCCAGCAGCTCTGACAGCACCAGTTTCTCTGGAAACACCATATATTTT. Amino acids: CASSSDSTSFSGNTIYF.

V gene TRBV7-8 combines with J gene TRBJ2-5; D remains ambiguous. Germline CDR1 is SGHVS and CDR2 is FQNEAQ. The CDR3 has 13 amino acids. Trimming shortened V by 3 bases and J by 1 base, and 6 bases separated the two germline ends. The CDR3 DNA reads TGTGCCAGCAGCTTGGCTACCCAAGAGACCCAGTACTTC. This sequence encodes CASSLATQETQYF.

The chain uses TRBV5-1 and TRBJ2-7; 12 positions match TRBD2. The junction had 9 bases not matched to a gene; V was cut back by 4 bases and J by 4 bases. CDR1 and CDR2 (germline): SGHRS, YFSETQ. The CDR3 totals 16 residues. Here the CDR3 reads CASSRGLAGSPYEQYF. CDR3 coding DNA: TGCGCCAGCAGCCGTGGACTAGCGGGATCTCCATACGAGCAGTACTTC.

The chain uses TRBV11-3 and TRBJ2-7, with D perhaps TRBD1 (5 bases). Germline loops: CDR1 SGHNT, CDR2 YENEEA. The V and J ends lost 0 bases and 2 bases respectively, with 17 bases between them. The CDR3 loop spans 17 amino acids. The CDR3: CASSLDGQGPVPYEQYF. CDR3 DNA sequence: TGTGCCAGCAGCTTAGATGGCCAGGGTCCGGTCCCCTACGAGCAGTACTTC.

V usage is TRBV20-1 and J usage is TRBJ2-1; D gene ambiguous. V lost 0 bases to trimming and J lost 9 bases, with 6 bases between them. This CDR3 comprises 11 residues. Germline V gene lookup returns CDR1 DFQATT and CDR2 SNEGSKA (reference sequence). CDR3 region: CSAREDAEQFF. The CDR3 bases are TGCAGTGCTAGAGAGGACGCTGAGCAGTTCTTC.

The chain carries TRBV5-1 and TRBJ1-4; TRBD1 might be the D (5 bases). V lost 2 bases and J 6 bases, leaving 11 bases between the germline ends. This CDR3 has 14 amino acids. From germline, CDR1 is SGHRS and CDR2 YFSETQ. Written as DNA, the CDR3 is TGCGCCAGCAGCTTTTGGGGGAATGATGAAAAACTGTTTTTT. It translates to CASSFWGNDEKLFF.

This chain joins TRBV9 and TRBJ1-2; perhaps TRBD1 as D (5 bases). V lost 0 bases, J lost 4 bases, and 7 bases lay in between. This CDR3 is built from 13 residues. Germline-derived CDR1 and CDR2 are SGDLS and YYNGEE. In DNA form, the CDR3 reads TGTGCCAGCAGCGTAGGGGGGGTCTATGGCTACACCTTC. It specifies CASSVGGVYGYTF.

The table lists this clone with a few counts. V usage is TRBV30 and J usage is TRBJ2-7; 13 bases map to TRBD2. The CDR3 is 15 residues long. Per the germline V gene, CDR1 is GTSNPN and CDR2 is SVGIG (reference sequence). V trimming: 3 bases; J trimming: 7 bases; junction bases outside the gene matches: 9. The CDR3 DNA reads TGTGCCTGGAGACCCCTCGGACTAGCGGGGGTGGAGCAGTACTTC. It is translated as CAWRPLGLAGVEQYF. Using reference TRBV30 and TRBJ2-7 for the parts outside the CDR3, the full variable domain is SQTIHQWPATLVQPVGSPLSLECTVEGTSNPNLYWYRQAAGRGLQLLFYSVGIGQISSEVPQNLSASRPQDRQFILSSKKLLLSDSGFYLCAWRPLGLAGVEQYFGPGTRLTVT.